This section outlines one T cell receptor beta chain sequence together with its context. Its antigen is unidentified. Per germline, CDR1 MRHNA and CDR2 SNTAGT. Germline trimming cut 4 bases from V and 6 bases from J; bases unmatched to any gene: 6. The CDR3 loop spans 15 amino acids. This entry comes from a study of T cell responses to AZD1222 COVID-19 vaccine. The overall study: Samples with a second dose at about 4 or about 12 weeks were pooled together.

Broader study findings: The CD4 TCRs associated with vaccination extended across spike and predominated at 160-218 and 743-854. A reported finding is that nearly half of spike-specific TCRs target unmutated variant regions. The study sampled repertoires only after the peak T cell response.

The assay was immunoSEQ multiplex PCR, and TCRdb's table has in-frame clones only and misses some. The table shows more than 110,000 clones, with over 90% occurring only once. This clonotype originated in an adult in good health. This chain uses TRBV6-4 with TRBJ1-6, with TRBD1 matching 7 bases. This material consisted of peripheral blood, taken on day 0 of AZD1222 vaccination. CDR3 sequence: CASSAQEGANSPLHF. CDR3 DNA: TGTGCCAGCAGTGCACAGGAGGGGGCTAATTCACCCCTCCACTTT.